The entry below describes one T cell receptor (beta chain). This entry is derived from a study of blood T cell repertoires in COVID-19. The V segment lost 5 bases and the J segment 14 bases; nucleotides outside the gene matches: 11. The CDR3 runs 11 residues. Germline lookup yields CDR1 DFQATT and CDR2 SNEGSKA (reference sequence). The table came from immunoSEQ multiplex PCR; TCRdb's copy has only in-frame clones and leaves some out. This sample yields around 300,000 clones, of which approximately 87% are seen a single time; about 5.7% belongs to the top ten. The specimen was PBMCs or T cells enriched from blood (not recorded which). V is TRBV20-1 and J is TRBJ1-2; 7 nucleotides align to TRBD1. The receptor comes from a woman in her twenties or thirties who had recovered from COVID-19. This chain's CDR3 is CSAPVLHRGTF. CDR3 bases: TGCAGTGCTCCCGTACTACACAGGGGAACCTTC.